The clone carrying this T cell receptor (beta chain) was seen a single time. In the original analysis: How many nucleated cells were present was estimated from reference gene primer amplification. The method was immunoSEQ multiplex PCR; TCRdb's version includes in-frame clones alone and lacks a portion of them. For V, J and clone size, that table is used; D and trimming come from the DNA. Among 250,000 or so clones listed, approximately 86% were seen once. Germline values: CDR1 SGHRS, CDR2 YFSETQ. V lost 1 base, J lost 0 bases, and 18 bases lay in between. The CDR3 has 18 amino acids. The data derive from a study of blood T cell repertoires in COVID-19. Turning to the study itself: COVID-19 samples, acute and convalescent, were from the United States, Italy and Spain.

This receptor was identified in a man aged 40-49 years with active or convalescent COVID-19. Sequenced material: peripheral blood. The chain joins TRBV5-1 to TRBJ2-3; weak D call: TRBD2 (6 bases). The CDR3 DNA follows: TGCGCCAGCAGCTTGTGGGGCCCTAGCGCCCCTAGCACAGATACGCAGTATTTT. It encodes CASSLWGPSAPSTDTQYF.